A selection of T cell receptor beta chains follows, all from one sample in a study of blood T cell repertoires in COVID-19. Using immunoSEQ multiplex PCR, the repertoire was profiled, and TCRdb retains in-frame clones only, with some absent. Of hundreds of thousands of clones in the sample, 85% to 90% were seen once. Material for sequencing was PBMCs or T cells enriched from blood (not recorded which). The receptors here all came from a woman in her twenties or thirties who had recovered from COVID-19. Each CDR3 is given with its conserved first and last residue. The D gene is left open where the match is weak.

cdr3_length | d_call | v_call | cdr3_aa
14 | TRBD1 | TRBV5-6 | CASSYRQGTSEAFF
13 | . | TRBV3-1/TRBV3-2 | CASSPEVSGPTFF
17 | TRBD1 | TRBV11-2 | CASSLGDRLEVGTEAFF
14 | . | TRBV14 | CASSRDGAGEKLFF
16 | TRBD2 | TRBV7-2 | CASSFVLAGGTDTQYF
19 | TRBD2 | TRBV4-1 | CASSQVDLAGTPGVDTQYF
13 | . | TRBV19 | CASSIRGTTEAFF
15 | TRBD1 | TRBV27 | CASRNWGQSTDTQYF
15 | . | TRBV5-8 | CASSLGAGGSDTQYF
20 | TRBD2 | TRBV3-1/TRBV3-2 | CASSQVWSSGGGSSYNEQFF
16 | . | TRBV5-5 | CASSFLLALGGETQYF
13 | . | TRBV3-1/TRBV3-2 | CASSLGRSGGYTF
13 | . | TRBV19 | CASTDKLNTEAFF
15 | . | TRBV4-1 | CASSQAERPLDTQYF
15 | TRBD2 | TRBV6-5 | CASSSGTNPLGEQFF
12 | . | TRBV4-1 | CASSQSNRELFF
13 | . | TRBV19 | CASRRVGDTEAFF
17 | TRBD2 | TRBV4-3 | CASSQGLRLAAYNEQFF
14 | . | TRBV7-9 | CASIRRQALTEAFF
14 | TRBD1 | TRBV7-2 | CASSTSGGGNTIYF
18 | TRBD2 | TRBV19 | CASSMVGAIAGVTYEQYF
21 | TRBD1 | TRBV27 | CASSDNPTGERPHRRFSPLHF
13 | . | TRBV12-3/TRBV12-4 | CASSSRGVRGYTF
11 | . | TRBV29-1 | CSVQTVTEAFF
14 | TRBD1 | TRBV19 | CASNIGTGRYGYTF
17 | TRBD2 | TRBV2 | CASRGTSGRAPTDTQYF
15 | TRBD1 | TRBV2 | CASSEEGAGDTEAFF
12 | . | TRBV5-8 | CASSPWDSGSTF
15 | TRBD2 | TRBV28 | CASSRSGPTNYEQYF
16 | TRBD1 | TRBV3-1/TRBV3-2 | CASSQRDRGPSYEQYF
14 | . | TRBV25-1 | CASSGRQFQETQYF
14 | . | TRBV12-5 | CASGFYPLGGTQYF
16 | . | TRBV4-1 | CASSQDPGAYNYGYTF
14 | . | TRBV5-8 | CASIGRSRAYEQYF
17 | TRBD1 | TRBV6-6 | CASSLAGQGLLDSPLHF
15 | . | TRBV6-1 | CASSEVRDWGSEAFF
15 | . | TRBV27 | CASSSGQTLWDTQYF
14 | . | TRBV7-8 | CASSLASGSPEAFF
16 | . | TRBV9 | CASSVESQGPYNEQFF
13 | . | TRBV10-3 | CAIKVGVTYEQYF
11 | . | TRBV20-1 | CSASPRGGYTF
16 | . | TRBV18 | CASSPPVGAPSSEQFF
14 | . | TRBV9 | CASSAGGVQETQYF
15 | . | TRBV11-2 | CASSPSLRAAYEQYF
12 | . | TRBV19 | CASSTRQNEQFF
13 | . | TRBV11-2 | CAAGLAPRREQFF
18 | TRBD1 | TRBV19 | CASTDRDRGWAGANVLTF
13 | . | TRBV6-5 | CASRETIGTEAFF
14 | . | TRBV30 | CAGLGQPGNSPLHF
15 | . | TRBV13 | CASSLGGPKGYEQYF
15 | TRBD2 | TRBV7-2 | CASSLVAGEGETQYF
13 | . | TRBV7-9 | CASSSQGNQPQHF
14 | TRBD1 | TRBV19 | CASSIGRQGTEAFF
16 | . | TRBV11-3 | CASSLRLLGFGNEQFF
19 | . | TRBV6-4 | CASSDSIAAVYSSYNEQFF
17 | . | TRBV5-5 | CASSTDRFVLSGNTIYF
13 | . | TRBV7-2 | CASSPIGTLEQYF
13 | TRBD1 | TRBV28 | CGTRQGINQPQHF
13 | . | TRBV5-5 | CASSGHLNSPLHF
14 | . | TRBV28 | CASRINSGNQPQHF